Shown below are 4 T cell receptor beta chains from a single sample sequenced in a study of T-cell reconstitution after alpha-beta-depleted transplantation in children. Unique molecular identifiers were used to barcode this TCRbeta library. MiXCR, run by TCRdb on the PCR reads, gives a single entry per CDR3 protein. The data hold 600,000 to 700,000 distinct CDR3 sequences, with about 15% observed a single time. The sample here was PBMCs from the stem cell graft donor, taken from the stem cell graft. These receptors came from a human donor who donated a stem cell graft to a child with acute myeloid leukemia.

This clonotype has ten or more counts. The rearrangement links TRBV6-5 to TRBJ2-7; TRBD1 aligns across 8 bases. V shed 4 bases and J 4 bases; nucleotides not matched to a gene: 6. Germline CDR1 reads MNHEY; CDR2 reads SVGAGI. The CDR3 runs to 14 residues. The CDR3 region has the DNA TGTGCCAGCAGTTCTTCTACAGGGGGTTACGAGCAGTACGTC. The encoded protein is CASSSSTGGYEQYV.

This clonotype was recorded a few times. The rearrangement joins TRBV11-2 to TRBJ2-1; possibly TRBD1 or TRBD2 for D (6 bases each). Trimming stripped 8 bases from V and 1 base from J, with 24 bases between. The germline CDR1 and CDR2 sequences are SGHAT and FQNNGV. The CDR3 runs to 18 residues. The CDR3 loop reads CASLLGGPTALSYNEQFF. The CDR3 DNA reads TGTGCCAGCCTCCTGGGGGGCCCGACGGCCTTATCCTACAATGAGCAGTTCTTC.

This clonotype was observed many times. This chain joins TRBV12-3 or TRBV12-4 and TRBJ1-1; D remains ambiguous. The length of the CDR3 is 15 residues. V lost 4 bases to trimming and J lost 0 bases, with 12 bases between them. The CDR3 loop is CASSSPTGLNTEAFF. DNA for the CDR3: TGTGCCAGCAGTTCGCCAACGGGCCTGAACACTGAAGCTTTCTTT.

This rearrangement joins TRBV24-1 to TRBJ1-1; D remains unclear. This CDR3 spans 12 amino acids. CDR1 and CDR2 from the germline V gene are KGHDR and SFDVKD. V gave up 3 bases and J gave up 3 bases, with 4 bases separating them. CDR3: CATSDTDTEAFF. CDR3 bases: TGTGCCACCAGTGATACAGACACTGAAGCTTTCTTT.